This T cell receptor (beta chain) was sequenced for a study of response to subunit inactivated influenza vaccine. The CDR3 runs to 20 residues. Germline V lookup: CDR1 MNHEY, CDR2 SMNVEV (reference sequence). With 5 bases removed from V and 0 bases from J, the gap between germline ends came to 26 bases. From the RT-PCR reads, TCRdb called clonotypes with MiXCR, one entry per CDR3 protein. The table records about 700,000 distinct CDR3 sequences, more than 11% of them present only once. The material was PBMCs from blood, obtained 14 to 15 days before vaccination. The V call is TRBV27, the J call TRBJ2-1; perhaps TRBD1 as D (7 bases). This receptor was obtained from a man aged 45-60 years who received an inactivated influenza vaccine. The DNA of the CDR3 is TGTGCCAGCAGTCCCCTCCGACAGGGCCTCTTGGGGGGCTCCTACAATGAGCAGTTCTTC. Translation: CASSPLRQGLLGGSYNEQFF.